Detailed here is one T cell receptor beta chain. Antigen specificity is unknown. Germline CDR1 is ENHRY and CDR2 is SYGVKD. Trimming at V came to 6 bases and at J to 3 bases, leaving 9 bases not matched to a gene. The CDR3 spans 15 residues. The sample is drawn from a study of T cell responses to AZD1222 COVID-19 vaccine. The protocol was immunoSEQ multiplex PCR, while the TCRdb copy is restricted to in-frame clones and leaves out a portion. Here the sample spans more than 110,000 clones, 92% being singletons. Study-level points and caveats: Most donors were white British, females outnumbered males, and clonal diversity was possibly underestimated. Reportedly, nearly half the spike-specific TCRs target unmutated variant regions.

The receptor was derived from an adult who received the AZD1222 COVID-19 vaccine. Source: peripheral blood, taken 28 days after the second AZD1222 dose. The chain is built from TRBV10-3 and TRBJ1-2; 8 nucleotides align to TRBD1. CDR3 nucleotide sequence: TGTGCCATCAGGCCGTCGACAGGGGAAGACTATGGCTACACCTTC. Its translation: CAIRPSTGEDYGYTF.